Listed below are T cell receptor beta chains from one sample, sequenced in a study of shared T cell receptors in the human thymus. Some clones are missing from TCRdb's copy, which holds only in-frame ones; the method was immunoSEQ multiplex PCR. The sample includes some 640,000 clones, more than 70% of them seen just once. These data also featured in a second study, about human thymus T cells.

The specimen was thymocytes. The receptor source for this set is a boy less than two years old with a congenital heart defect. Both conserved end residues are part of each CDR3.

J gene: TRBJ2-1
V gene: TRBV5-1
CDR3 protein: CASSSPPLVNENEQFF

J gene: TRBJ2-4
V gene: TRBV27
CDR3 protein: CASSLRKFGAKNIQYF

J gene: TRBJ1-1
V gene: TRBV7-2
CDR3 protein: CASSLRSEAFF

J gene: TRBJ2-2
V gene: TRBV4-3
CDR3 protein: CASSQIAGGLASGELFF

J gene: TRBJ1-4
V gene: TRBV6-5
CDR3 protein: CASSSLGGANEKLFF

J gene: TRBJ2-7
V gene: TRBV7-2
CDR3 protein: CASSLQEGRDGGWEQYF

J gene: TRBJ1-5
V gene: TRBV6-1
CDR3 protein: CASSVRDRANQPQHF

J gene: TRBJ2-3
V gene: TRBV7-6
CDR3 protein: CASSLRDQRTGKRDTQYF

J gene: TRBJ2-1
V gene: TRBV6-1
CDR3 protein: CASSEVGGTDYNEQFF

J gene: TRBJ2-7
V gene: TRBV28
CDR3 protein: CASSAIGLAGKYEQYF

J gene: TRBJ2-1
V gene: TRBV4-3
CDR3 protein: CASSQGGTGGFAGDNEQFF

J gene: TRBJ2-7
V gene: TRBV2
CDR3 protein: CASSGLAGGLWGTYEQYF

J gene: TRBJ1-1
V gene: TRBV7-6
CDR3 protein: CASSLAWGRGMHTEAFF

J gene: TRBJ2-7
V gene: TRBV15
CDR3 protein: CATSRDPSGNRSYEQYF